Presented here are 21 T cell receptor beta chains from one specimen sequenced in a study of T cells after posttransplantation cyclophosphamide. Data came from immunoSEQ multiplex PCR; TCRdb stores just in-frame clones and leaves some out. The sample has tens of thousands of clones, less than 95% seen once. Treatment was busulfan-fludarabine conditioning, a marrow graft, and cyclophosphamide on days +3 and +4. Sequences were derived from PBMCs, sampled about 60 days after allogeneic stem cell transplant with posttransplant cyclophosphamide. The origin of the receptors is a male patient aged 55 to 70 who received an allogeneic stem cell transplant from a related donor and was CMV-positive. Part of the T cell pool may stem from the graft donor.

The chain employs TRBV5-1 and TRBJ2-2; D not resolved. This CDR3 has 13 residues. V was pared by 0 bases and J by 8 bases, with 8 bases between. Germline V gives CDR1 SGHRS, CDR2 YFSETQ. CDR3 loop: CASSLASPGELFF. The CDR3 DNA reads as TGCGCCAGCAGCTTGGCGAGCCCAGGGGAGCTGTTTTTT.

The chain combines TRBV30 with TRBJ1-1; no reliable D call. Trimming removed 3 bases from V and 5 bases from J, with 13 bases in between. There are 13 residues in the CDR3. Germline assignment: CDR1 GTSNPN and CDR2 SVGIG (reference sequence). CDR3 loop: CAWRPEPGTEAFF. The CDR3 DNA reads TGTGCCTGGAGGCCAGAGCCGGGTACTGAAGCTTTCTTT.

The chain recombines TRBV5-6 with TRBJ2-2; 8 nucleotides match TRBD2. J was trimmed by 4 bases and V by 2 bases; bases with no gene match: 7. Germline lookup yields CDR1 SGHDT and CDR2 YYEEEE. The CDR3 totals 16 residues. In DNA form, the CDR3 reads TGTGCCAGCAGCTTAGAACGGGGGGGCGTCACCGGGGAGCTGTTTTTT. This sequence encodes CASSLERGGVTGELFF.

V is TRBV9 and J is TRBJ1-5; D is unresolved. Germline CDR1 SGDLS, CDR2 YYNGEE. The CDR3 extends over 14 amino acids. V lost 3 bases and J lost 6, with 13 bases in between. CDR3: CASSGGRIGQPQHF. CDR3 coding DNA: TGTGCCAGCAGCGGTGGGAGGATCGGTCAGCCCCAGCATTTT.

Notes on this clone: Within the sample, other DNA sequences also encode this same CDR3. The chain employs TRBV7-9 and TRBJ1-1, with TRBD1 matching 8 bases. J was trimmed by 4 bases and V by 4 bases; bases with no gene match: 2. Germline CDR1 and CDR2: SEHNR and FQNEAQ (reference sequence). The CDR3 consists of 13 residues. CDR3 sequence reads: CASSSGQGTEAFF. The CDR3 nucleotides are TGTGCCAGCAGCTCCGGACAGGGCACTGAAGCTTTCTTT.

The rearrangement uses TRBV5-1 and TRBJ2-5, with 10 bases fitting TRBD1. V shed 0 bases, J shed 5 bases, and the junction held 7 bases outside the gene matches. The germline V gene has CDR1 SGHRS and CDR2 YFSETQ. There are 16 residues in the CDR3. The CDR3 protein is CASSLVRDRGGETQYF. The CDR3 DNA sequence: TGCGCCAGCAGCTTGGTCCGGGACAGGGGAGGGGAGACCCAGTACTTC.

V and J are TRBV20-1 and TRBJ1-3; D uncertain. CDR3 length: 11 amino acids. The V end lost 6 bases, the J end lost 5 bases, and 8 bases lay between the germline ends. Germline V lookup: CDR1 DFQATT, CDR2 SNEGSKA (reference sequence). The CDR3 protein is CSAIQRNTIYF. The CDR3, as DNA: TGCAGTGCCATACAAAGAAACACCATATATTTT.

This sequence joins TRBV27 and TRBJ1-2; D is unresolved. Trimming pared 2 bases from V and 7 bases from J, leaving 11 bases between. This CDR3 contains 13 residues. CDR1 MNHEY and CDR2 SMNVEV come from the germline V gene (reference sequence). The CDR3, as DNA: TGTGCCAGCAGTTTAGGCAGGTTTGGTGGCTACACCTTC. Its translation: CASSLGRFGGYTF.

This clone was counted once. The chain employs TRBV27 and TRBJ1-1; D is perhaps TRBD1 (5 bases). The CDR3 totals 13 residues. Germline assignment: CDR1 MNHEY and CDR2 SMNVEV (reference sequence). Trimming shortened V by 4 bases and J by 4 bases, and 10 bases separated the two germline ends. The CDR3 nucleotides are TGTGCCAGCAGTTCAATGGGGGGCACTGAAGCTTTCTTT. It encodes CASSSMGGTEAFF.

This rearrangement joins TRBV5-5 to TRBJ2-7; no firm D call. V dropped 1 base and J dropped 3 bases, with 8 bases sitting between them. The CDR3 is 13 residues long. CDR1 and CDR2 (germline): SGHKS, YYEKEE (reference sequence). The CDR3: CASSLTVHYEQYV. The CDR3, as DNA: TGTGCCAGCAGCTTGACCGTACACTACGAGCAGTACGTC.

This chain connects TRBV29-1 to TRBJ1-2; TRBD1 matches 10 bases. The CDR3 covers 14 residues. Losses at the gene ends were 6 bases for V and 6 bases for J; bases not matched to a gene: 10. CDR1 is SQVTM, CDR2 ANQGSEA, per germline. This chain's CDR3 is CSVDQTGGGNGYTF. The CDR3 DNA sequence: TGCAGCGTCGATCAGACAGGGGGCGGAAATGGCTACACCTTC.

This sequence joins TRBV4-1 and TRBJ2-5, with D unclear. The CDR3 contains 15 residues. Germline CDR1 MGHRA, CDR2 YSYEKL. V lost 4 bases and J lost 4, with 16 bases in between. The CDR3 region is CASSPRADRAETQYF. CDR3 coding DNA: TGCGCCAGCAGCCCCCGTGCAGATCGTGCAGAGACCCAGTACTTC.

DNA of the CDR3: TGTGCCAGCAGCTTGGGGAGGGGGCACCCGAACACTGAAGCTTTCTTT. Translating it yields CASSLGRGHPNTEAFF. V gene TRBV5-5 combines with J gene TRBJ1-1, with 7 bases identical to TRBD1. CDR3 length: 16 amino acids. Germline V gives CDR1 SGHKS, CDR2 YYEKEE (reference sequence). V lost 0 bases and J lost 1; bases outside the gene matches: 6.

This chain uses TRBV30 with TRBJ1-1; D is undetermined. Trimming took 3 bases from V and 3 from J, leaving 14 bases between them. Germline V gives CDR1 GTSNPN, CDR2 SVGIG (reference sequence). This CDR3 contains 14 residues. This CDR3 is CAWSEQSLDTEAFF. The CDR3 DNA sequence: TGTGCCTGGAGCGAACAGTCGTTGGACACTGAAGCTTTCTTT.

This sequence joins TRBV5-4 and TRBJ2-1, with D perhaps matching TRBD1 (5 bases). This CDR3 region has 13 residues. Germline V gene lookup returns CDR1 SGHNT and CDR2 YYREEE (reference sequence). The V end lost 2 bases, the J end lost 5 bases, and 8 bases lay between the germline ends. The CDR3, as DNA: TGTGCCAGCAGCTTAAAAGGGGACAATGAGCAGTTCTTC. Its protein is CASSLKGDNEQFF.

The rearrangement links TRBV30 to TRBJ2-1; TRBD1 aligns across 9 bases. The CDR3 is 15 amino acids. Germline values: CDR1 GTSNPN, CDR2 SVGIG (reference sequence). V lost 1 base and J lost 4; bases outside the gene matches: 5. CDR3 residues: CAWSGRGTGYNEQFF. The DNA of the CDR3 is TGTGCCTGGAGTGGAAGGGGGACAGGGTACAATGAGCAGTTCTTC.

This rearrangement joins TRBV19 to TRBJ2-1; TRBD2 is a possible D gene (6 bases). V was shortened by 6 bases and J by 6 bases, with 18 bases between the two germline ends. Germline loops: CDR1 LNHDA, CDR2 SQIVND (reference sequence). The CDR3 covers 15 residues. CDR3 sequence (DNA): TGTGCCAGTAGCAAAGCTAGCGCAGGGTTCAATGAGCAGTTCTTC. Translating it yields CASSKASAGFNEQFF.

This clone came up once. This chain joins TRBV12-5 and TRBJ2-1, with 8 bases aligning to TRBD2. Germline values: CDR1 LGHNT, CDR2 FRNRAP. The V and J ends lost 6 bases and 7 bases, in that order; junction bases with no gene match: 8. The CDR3 loop spans 14 amino acids. CDR3 coding DNA: TGTGCTAGTGGAACCTCCGGGGGGGCGAATGAGCAGTTCTTC. Amino acid sequence: CASGTSGGANEQFF.

The J gene is TRBJ1-2, the V gene TRBV29-1, with TRBD1 matching 7 bases. The CDR3 is 15 amino acids. J gave up 8 bases and V 0 bases, and 12 bases lay outside the gene matches. In germline, CDR1 is SQVTM, CDR2 ANQGSEA. The CDR3 DNA is TGCAGCGTTGAAGATGATGGCAGGGGGTTCGGGGGCTACACCTTC. Translation: CSVEDDGRGFGGYTF.

CDR3 in DNA: TGTGCCAGCAGCCTGACAGGGGGCACCTACAATGAGCAGTTCTTC. It yields the protein CASSLTGGTYNEQFF. The genes are TRBV11-2 and TRBJ2-1, with 10 bases that match TRBD1. With 5 bases clipped from V and 2 bases from J, the junction kept 3 bases outside the gene matches. Germline CDR1 SGHAT, CDR2 FQNNGV. This CDR3 region has 15 residues.

The chain has TRBV2 and TRBJ2-5, with D perhaps matching TRBD1 (5 bases). This CDR3 region has 16 residues. Trimming removed 7 bases from V and 2 bases from J, with 20 bases in between. Germline CDR1 reads SNHLY; CDR2 reads FYNNEI. CDR3 DNA sequence: TGTGCCAGCATCCAGGGAATCATGGGTGGGCAAGAGACCCAGTACTTC. It encodes CASIQGIMGGQETQYF.